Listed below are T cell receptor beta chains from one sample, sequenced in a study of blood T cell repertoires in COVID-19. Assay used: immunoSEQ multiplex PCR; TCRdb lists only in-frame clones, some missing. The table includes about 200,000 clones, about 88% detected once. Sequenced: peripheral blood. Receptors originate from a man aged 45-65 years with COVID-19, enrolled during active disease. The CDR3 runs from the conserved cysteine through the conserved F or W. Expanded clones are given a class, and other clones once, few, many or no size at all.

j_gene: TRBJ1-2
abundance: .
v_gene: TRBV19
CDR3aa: CASSMRTGSYGYTF

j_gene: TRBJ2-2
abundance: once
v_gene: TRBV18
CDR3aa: CASSGTTKVQSNTGELFF

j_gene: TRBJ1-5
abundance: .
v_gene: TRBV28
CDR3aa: CASTGGWGNQPQHF

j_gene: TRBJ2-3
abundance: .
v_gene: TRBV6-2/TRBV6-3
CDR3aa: CASSYFRGVTDTQYF

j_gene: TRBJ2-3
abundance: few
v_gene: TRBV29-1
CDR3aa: CSGGTGTDTQYF

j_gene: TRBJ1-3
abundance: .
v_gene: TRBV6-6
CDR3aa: CASIPTEYGNTIYF

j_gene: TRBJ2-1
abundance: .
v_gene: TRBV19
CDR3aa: CASRLRDRGGDEQFF

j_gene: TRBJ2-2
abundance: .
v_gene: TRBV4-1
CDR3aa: CASSQAEGAANTGELFF

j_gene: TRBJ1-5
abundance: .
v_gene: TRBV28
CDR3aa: CASQDSLNQPQHF

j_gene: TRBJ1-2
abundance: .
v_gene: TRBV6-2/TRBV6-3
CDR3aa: CASSPLEIYGYTF

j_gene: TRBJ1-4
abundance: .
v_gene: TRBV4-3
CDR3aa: CASSQPSSTNEKLFF

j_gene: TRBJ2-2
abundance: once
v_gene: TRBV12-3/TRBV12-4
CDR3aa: CASSLVTGELFF

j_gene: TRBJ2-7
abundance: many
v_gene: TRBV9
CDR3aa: CASSVLAGSTYEQYF

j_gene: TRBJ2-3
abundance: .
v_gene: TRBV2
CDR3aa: CASSRQGLLDTQYF

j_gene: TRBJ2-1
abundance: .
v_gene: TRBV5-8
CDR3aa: CASSLWVLAGNYNEQFF

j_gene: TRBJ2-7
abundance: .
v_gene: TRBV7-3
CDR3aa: CASSQTGTGGYEQYF

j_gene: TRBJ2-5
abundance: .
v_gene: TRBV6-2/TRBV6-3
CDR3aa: CASSYSGLAGGKQETQYF

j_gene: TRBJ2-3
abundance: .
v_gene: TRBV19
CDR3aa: CASSIGSLASTDTQYF

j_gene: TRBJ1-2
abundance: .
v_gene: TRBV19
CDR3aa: CASSPPTGLRGYTF

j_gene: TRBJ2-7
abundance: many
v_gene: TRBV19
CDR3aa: CASRGNRDGNYEQYF

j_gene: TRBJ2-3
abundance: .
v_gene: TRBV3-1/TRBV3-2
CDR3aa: CASSQGLAGGWADTQYF

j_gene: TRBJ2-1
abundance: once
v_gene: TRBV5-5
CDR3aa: CASSWDRENEQFF

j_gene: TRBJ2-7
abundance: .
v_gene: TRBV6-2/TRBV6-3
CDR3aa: CASSYSPTGVVYEQYF

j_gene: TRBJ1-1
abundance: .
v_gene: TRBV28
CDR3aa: CASSLNQGAVTEAFF

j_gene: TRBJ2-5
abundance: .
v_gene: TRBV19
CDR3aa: CASSIGTDLGTQYF

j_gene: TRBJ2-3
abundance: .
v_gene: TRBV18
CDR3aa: CASSTGLAGGPDTQYF

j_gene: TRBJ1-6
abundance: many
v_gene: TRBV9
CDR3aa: CASSPAGSYNSPLHF

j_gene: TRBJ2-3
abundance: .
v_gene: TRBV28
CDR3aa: CATSGGGAGSTDTQYF

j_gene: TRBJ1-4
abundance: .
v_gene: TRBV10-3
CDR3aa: CAMSGGNNEKLFF

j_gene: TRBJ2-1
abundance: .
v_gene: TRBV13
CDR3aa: CASSLTPGQGRNEQFF

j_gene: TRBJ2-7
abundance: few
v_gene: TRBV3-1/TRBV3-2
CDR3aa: CASSQGTGGYEQYF

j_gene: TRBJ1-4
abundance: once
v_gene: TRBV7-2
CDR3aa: CASSPLPVNEKLFF

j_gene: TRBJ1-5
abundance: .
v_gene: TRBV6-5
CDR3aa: CASRQRRSNQPQHF

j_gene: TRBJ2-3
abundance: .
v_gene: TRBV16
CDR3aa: CASSQRRTADTQYF

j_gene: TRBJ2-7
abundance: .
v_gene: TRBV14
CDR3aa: CASSLRGTSGRAWAHEQYF

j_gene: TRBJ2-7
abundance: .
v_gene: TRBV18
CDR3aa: CASSPPTRSYEQYF

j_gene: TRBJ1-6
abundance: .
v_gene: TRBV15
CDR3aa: CATSRSPLTGINLGNSPLHF

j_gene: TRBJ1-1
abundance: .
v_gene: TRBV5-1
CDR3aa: CASSLGEGGAEAFF

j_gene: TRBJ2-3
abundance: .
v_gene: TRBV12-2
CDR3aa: CASRTHRVWASDTQYF

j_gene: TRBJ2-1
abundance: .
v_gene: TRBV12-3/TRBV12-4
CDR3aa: CASSPGTDVFF

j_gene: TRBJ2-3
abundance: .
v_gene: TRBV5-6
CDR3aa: CASSLARGSPRPDTQYF

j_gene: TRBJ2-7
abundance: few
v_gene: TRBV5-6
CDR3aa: CASSSRREQYF

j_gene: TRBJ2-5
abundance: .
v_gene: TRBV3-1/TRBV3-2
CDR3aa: CASSPSGPQETQYF

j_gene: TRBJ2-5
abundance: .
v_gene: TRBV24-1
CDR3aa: CATSGVAGAQETQYF

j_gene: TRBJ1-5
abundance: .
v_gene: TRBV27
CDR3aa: CASSPRQVGGQPQHF

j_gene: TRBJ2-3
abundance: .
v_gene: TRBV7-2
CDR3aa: CASSLVGSYTDTQYF